This T cell receptor (beta chain) was profiled in a study of T cells in Graves' hyperthyroidism and ophthalmopathy. Amplified TCR beta CDR3 regions came from RNA transcripts. In the first-round RT-PCR of the TCR CDR3, the HTBI primer set was used. MiXCR, applied by TCRdb to the multiplex PCR reads, yields one record per CDR3 protein. The sample includes 200,000 to 250,000 distinct CDR3 sequences, approximately 20% of them seen just once. Patients showing uncontrolled infection, other autoimmune disease, pregnancy or lactation were ineligible. The CDR3 loop spans 12 amino acids. V lost 3 bases to trimming and J lost 4 bases, with 6 bases between them. The germline CDR1 and CDR2 sequences are SQVTM and ANQGSEA.

The chain combines TRBV29-1 with TRBJ2-2; possible D gene TRBD1, 6 bases. Input material: blood. The source of this sequence is a man in his forties with Graves' hyperthyroidism. CDR3 sequence reads: CSVDRGTGELFF. The CDR3 bases are TGCAGCGTTGACAGGGGCACCGGGGAGCTGTTTTTT.